The clone carrying this T cell receptor (beta chain) was detected ten times or more. Its antigen is undetermined. When ophthalmopathy did not progress within 18 months, Graves' hyperthyroidism was considered stable. Clinicians diagnosed patients from clinical symptoms, serum thyroxine and TRAb, thyroid ultrasound and orbital computed tomography. Authors of the study amplified TCR beta CDR3 regions from RNA transcripts. Using the HTBI primer set, a first-round RT-PCR was run on the TCR CDR3. TCRdb fed the multiplex PCR reads into MiXCR, producing one record per CDR3 protein. This table has about 690,000 distinct CDR3 sequences, roughly 17% appearing once. This sample stems from a study of T cells in Graves' hyperthyroidism and ophthalmopathy. Overall study results and limits: In simple terms, a model built on 13 V-J features told ophthalmopathy apart from stable hyperthyroidism. Most clonotypes expanded in thyroid above 0.001 were likewise present in blood.

The CDR3 runs 16 residues. V dropped 5 bases and J dropped 3 bases, with 19 bases sitting between them. From germline, CDR1 is MNHEY and CDR2 SMNVEV (reference sequence). The chain is built from TRBV27 and TRBJ1-1; possible D gene TRBD1, 6 bases. This receptor was obtained from a man in his forties or fifties with Graves' hyperthyroidism. Source material: blood. The CDR3 here is CASSPRTKGGDTEAFF. The CDR3 bases are TGTGCCAGCAGTCCCAGGACTAAGGGGGGTGACACTGAAGCTTTCTTT.